These T cell receptor beta chains were read from a single sample in a study of blood T cells in healthy people across ages. TCRdb ran MiXCR on the 5' RACE reads and lists one entry per CDR3 protein. The sample carries just under 750,000 distinct CDR3 sequences, 20% to 25% recorded once. The source material was blood. The receptor set was obtained from a man aged 70 or older in good health. The CDR3 runs from the conserved cysteine through the conserved F or W. The D gene is left open where the match is weak. Size tells how often a clone was seen (once, few, many) or the class of an expanded clone, and some rows leave it out.

>NA|NA|TRBV27|TRBJ1-6
CASSRGAGANSPLHF
TGTGCCAGCTCCCGGGGAGCCGGGGCTAATTCACCCCTCCACTTT
>NA|NA|TRBV7-8|TRBJ2-5
CASSLGGFGETQYF
TGTGCCAGCAGCTTGGGGGGATTCGGCGAGACCCAGTACTTC
>few|NA|TRBV3-1|TRBJ1-5
CASSHRDNQPQHF
TGTGCCAGCAGCCACCGGGACAATCAGCCCCAGCATTTT
>NA|NA|TRBV5-1|TRBJ2-3
CASSPLQGFGDTQYF
TGCGCCAGCAGCCCCCTACAGGGCTTCGGAGATACGCAGTATTTT
>NA|TRBD1|TRBV7-2|TRBJ1-1
CASSLVGQGGTEAFF
TGTGCCAGCAGCTTAGTGGGACAGGGGGGCACTGAAGCTTTCTTT
>many|TRBD1|TRBV5-1|TRBJ2-3
CASFDRAPDTQYF
TGCGCCAGCTTCGACAGGGCCCCAGATACGCAGTATTTT
>NA|TRBD2|TRBV6-5|TRBJ2-1
CASSSPGGAGVNNEQFF
TGTGCCAGCAGTTCCCCGGGGGGAGCGGGAGTTAACAATGAGCAGTTCTTC
>NA|NA|TRBV20-1|TRBJ2-7
CSARRLGTPFSEQYF
TGCAGTGCTAGAAGGCTCGGGACACCTTTTTCTGAGCAGTACTTC
>NA|NA|TRBV6-2/TRBV6-3|TRBJ2-1
CASSGPYNEQFF
TGTGCCAGCAGTGGACCTTACAATGAGCAGTTCTTC
>NA|NA|TRBV5-6|TRBJ1-1
CASSLRGRGVPNTEAFF
TGTGCCAGCAGCCTACGGGGCAGGGGTGTCCCGAACACTGAAGCTTTCTTT
>many|NA|TRBV13|TRBJ1-1
CASSPPLVTEAFF
TGTGCCAGCAGCCCACCCCTGGTCACTGAAGCTTTCTTT
>few|NA|TRBV6-5|TRBJ2-1
CASSYPGAVSYNEQFF
TGTGCCAGCAGTTACCCGGGGGCAGTCTCCTACAATGAGCAGTTCTTC
>NA|NA|TRBV18|TRBJ2-5
CASSPIAETQYF
TGTGCCAGCTCACCGATTGCCGAGACCCAGTACTTC
>few|NA|TRBV5-1|TRBJ2-5
CASSFFGTLQETQYF
TGCGCCAGCAGCTTCTTCGGGACACTACAAGAGACCCAGTACTTC
>NA|NA|TRBV29-1|TRBJ2-5
CSVGAPGAPETQYF
TGCAGCGTTGGAGCACCGGGGGCCCCAGAGACCCAGTACTTC
>few|NA|TRBV6-5|TRBJ1-2
CASRPGGRGYTF
TGTGCCAGCAGGCCCGGAGGACGGGGCTACACCTTC
>NA|NA|TRBV29-1|TRBJ2-5
CSVGRPQETQYF
TGCAGCGTGGGACGGCCACAAGAGACCCAGTACTTC
>many|NA|TRBV5-1|TRBJ2-1
CASSLQLGNEQFF
TGCGCCAGCAGCCTACAGTTGGGGAATGAGCAGTTCTTC
>NA|TRBD1|TRBV7-9|TRBJ1-5
CASSSGTGYQPQHF
TGTGCCAGCAGTTCCGGGACAGGGTATCAGCCCCAGCATTTT
>NA|NA|TRBV28|TRBJ2-5
CASSPPGAKTQYF
TGTGCCAGCAGCCCCCCTGGGGCTAAGACCCAGTACTTC
>few|TRBD2|TRBV6-5|TRBJ2-3
CASTLAGVTDTQYF
TGTGCCAGCACGCTAGCGGGAGTCACAGATACGCAGTATTTT
>few|TRBD1|TRBV20-1|TRBJ1-5
CSASGQGSNQPQHF
TGCAGTGCTAGCGGACAGGGCAGCAATCAGCCCCAGCATTTT
>NA|TRBD1|TRBV7-6|TRBJ2-7
CASSVDRASYEQYF
TGTGCCAGCAGCGTCGACAGGGCCTCCTACGAGCAGTACTTC
>NA|NA|TRBV7-2|TRBJ1-4
CASSLVRWQLGEKLFF
TGTGCCAGCAGCTTAGTTCGCTGGCAGTTAGGGGAAAAACTGTTTTTT
>NA|TRBD1|TRBV5-1|TRBJ2-3
CASSLGQGEPQYF
TGCGCCAGCAGCTTGGGACAGGGTGAACCTCAGTATTTT
>few|NA|TRBV11-2|TRBJ1-1
CASSYPRQNTEAFF
TGTGCCAGCAGTTACCCGCGGCAAAACACTGAAGCTTTCTTT
>NA|TRBD1|TRBV20-1|TRBJ2-3
CSARDSRGRTDTQYF
TGCAGTGCTAGAGATAGTAGGGGGCGGACAGATACGCAGTATTTT
>few|NA|TRBV25-1|TRBJ2-5
CASSEQAETQYF
TGTGCCAGCAGTGAGCAGGCCGAGACCCAGTACTTC
>few|NA|TRBV29-1|TRBJ2-3
CSVGKDTQYF
TGCAGCGTGGGGAAAGATACGCAGTATTTT
>NA|NA|TRBV6-5|TRBJ1-4
CASRLTGAQKLFF
TGTGCCAGCAGACTCACCGGGGCCCAAAAACTGTTTTTT
>many|TRBD1|TRBV12-3/TRBV12-4|TRBJ2-5
CASSLTTGTETQYF
TGTGCCAGCAGTCTCACGACAGGGACGGAGACCCAGTACTTC
>once|TRBD1|TRBV15|TRBJ1-2
CATVRGADRAPNYGYTF
TGTGCCACCGTTCGGGGCGCCGACAGGGCCCCTAACTATGGCTACACCTTC
>many|NA|TRBV3-1|TRBJ2-3
CASSPQTDTQYF
TGTGCCAGCAGCCCCCAGACAGATACGCAGTATTTT
>NA|NA|TRBV24-1|TRBJ2-3
CATLGVELTNTQYF
TGTGCCACCTTGGGAGTCGAATTAACTAATACGCAGTATTTT
>NA|NA|TRBV10-3|TRBJ2-3
CAISDPDRFTDTQYF
TGTGCCATCAGTGACCCCGACAGATTCACAGATACGCAGTATTTT
>few|NA|TRBV29-1|TRBJ2-5
CSVETTPSETQYF
TGCAGCGTTGAAACGACACCGTCGGAGACCCAGTACTTC
>NA|NA|TRBV7-8|TRBJ2-5
CASSLAGTLRTQYF
TGTGCCAGCAGCTTAGCCGGGACCCTCAGGACCCAGTACTTC
>NA|TRBD1|TRBV6-1|TRBJ2-7
CASRQDRAINEQYF
TGTGCCAGCAGGCAGGACAGGGCGATCAACGAGCAGTACTTC
>NA|NA|TRBV28|TRBJ2-1
CASSLFDSYNEQFF
TGTGCCAGCAGTTTATTCGACAGCTACAATGAGCAGTTCTTC
>few|TRBD2|TRBV7-6|TRBJ2-3
CASSGTSAQYF
TGTGCCAGCAGCGGGACTAGCGCGCAGTATTTT
>NA|NA|TRBV25-1|TRBJ1-6
CASRESQGDNSPLHF
TGTGCCAGCAGAGAGTCACAGGGCGATAATTCACCCCTCCACTTT
>few|TRBD1|TRBV5-1|TRBJ1-4
CASCPGGQGEKLFF
TGCGCCAGCTGCCCAGGGGGACAAGGCGAAAAACTGTTTTTT
>few|NA|TRBV12-3/TRBV12-4|TRBJ2-5
CASSFPAARMQETQYF
TGTGCCAGCAGTTTCCCAGCGGCGCGAATGCAAGAGACCCAGTACTTC
>NA|TRBD1|TRBV19|TRBJ1-5
CASRNRQGAAQPQHF
TGTGCCAGTAGGAACAGACAGGGGGCAGCTCAGCCCCAGCATTTT
>NA|TRBD2|TRBV7-8|TRBJ2-3
CASSGSGGARDTQYF
TGTGCCAGCAGCGGTAGCGGGGGGGCCAGAGATACGCAGTATTTT
>NA|TRBD1|TRBV29-1|TRBJ1-1
CSVGRQGVITEAFF
TGCAGCGTTGGTAGACAGGGAGTTATTACTGAAGCTTTCTTT
>NA|NA|TRBV20-1|TRBJ1-1
CSASTPNTEAFF
TGCAGTGCTAGTACCCCGAACACTGAAGCTTTCTTT
>few|TRBD1|TRBV6-5|TRBJ2-7
CASSRDSVYEQYF
TGTGCCAGCAGCAGGGACAGCGTCTACGAGCAGTACTTC
>few|NA|TRBV6-1|TRBJ2-1
CASRPSDNEQFF
TGTGCCAGCAGGCCCTCGGACAATGAGCAGTTCTTC
>NA|NA|TRBV5-1|TRBJ2-6
CASSPGQELNSGANVLTF
TGCGCCAGCAGCCCCGGGCAGGAGCTTAACTCTGGGGCCAACGTCCTGACTTTC
>few|TRBD2|TRBV5-1|TRBJ2-4
CASSLRAGPKNIQYF
TGCGCCAGCAGCTTGCGAGCGGGACCCAAAAACATTCAGTACTTC
>few|TRBD2|TRBV5-6|TRBJ2-2
CASSFESLAGYTGELFF
TGTGCCAGCAGCTTCGAGTCTCTAGCGGGATACACCGGGGAGCTGTTTTTT
>many|TRBD2|TRBV4-1|TRBJ2-5
CASSQGTSGGYQETQYF
TGCGCCAGCAGCCAAGGGACTAGCGGGGGGTACCAAGAGACCCAGTACTTC
>NA|NA|TRBV28|TRBJ1-2
CASSSTDDADYGYTF
TGTGCCAGCAGTTCAACAGATGACGCTGACTATGGCTACACCTTC
>few|NA|TRBV7-2|TRBJ2-2
CASSQYQLGVNGELFF
TGTGCCAGCAGCCAATATCAACTAGGGGTTAACGGGGAGCTGTTTTTT